Presented here are 22 T cell receptor beta chains from one specimen sequenced in a study of blood T cell repertoires in COVID-19. TCRdb's table, derived via immunoSEQ multiplex PCR, lists solely in-frame clones and lacks some. The table has approximately 88,000 clones, around nine tenths seen once; the top ten hold roughly 4%. The sample consisted of peripheral blood. These receptors came from a woman aged 50 to 65 in a cohort sampled during active COVID-19.

V and J are TRBV19 and TRBJ2-5, with 9 nucleotides matching TRBD1. CDR1 is LNHDA, CDR2 SQIVND, per germline (reference sequence). After removal of 7 bases from V and 5 bases from J, the junction contained 5 bases not matched to a gene. The CDR3 contains 13 residues. The CDR3, as DNA: TGTGCCAGTAACCAACAGGGGGCGGAGACCCAGTACTTC. Translated: CASNQQGAETQYF.

This chain links TRBV5-1 with TRBJ2-3, with TRBD1 identical over 10 bases. The CDR3 consists of 16 residues. CDR1 and CDR2 from the germline V gene are SGHRS and YFSETQ. V dropped 0 bases and J dropped 4; count of bases not matched to a gene: 5. The CDR3 is CASSLVTGGLADTQYF. CDR3 coding DNA: TGCGCCAGCAGCTTGGTGACAGGGGGCCTGGCAGATACGCAGTATTTT.

In this sample, this clone turned up once. V gene TRBV3-1 (or the pseudogene TRBV3-2) combines with J gene TRBJ1-6; TRBD1 agrees at 10 bases. Germline V gives CDR1 LGHDT, CDR2 YNNKEL (reference sequence). This CDR3 spans 16 amino acids. V was clipped by 4 bases and J by 4 bases; unmatched bases: 4. The CDR3 loop reads CASSPRDRGYNSPLHF. CDR3 DNA: TGTGCCAGCAGCCCCCGGGACAGGGGATATAATTCACCCCTCCACTTT.

V gene TRBV5-4 combines with J gene TRBJ2-4, with a weak D call TRBD1 (5 bases). The V gene's germline CDR1 is SGHNT and CDR2 YYREEE (reference sequence). V was trimmed by 4 bases and J by 4 bases, leaving 15 bases between them. The CDR3 loop spans 15 amino acids. CDR3 nucleotides: TGTGCCAGCAGCCGCAGGGAAGACATGAAAAACATTCAGTACTTC. Its translation: CASSRREDMKNIQYF.

The chain combines TRBV5-4 with TRBJ2-3; 7 nucleotides line up with TRBD1. The CDR3 loop spans 18 amino acids. Looked up from germline, CDR1 is SGHNT and CDR2 is YYREEE (reference sequence). Trimming at V came to 4 bases and at J to 0 bases, leaving 14 bases not matched to a gene. The CDR3 DNA sequence: TGTGCCAGCAGCCGGCTGGCAGGGGGAGTGACTAGCACAGATACGCAGTATTTT. It encodes CASSRLAGGVTSTDTQYF.

The genes are TRBV6-6 and TRBJ2-7; unclear D gene. Germline-derived CDR1 and CDR2 are MNHNY and SVGAGI (reference sequence). The CDR3 sequence is 14 residues long. V lost 0 bases, J lost 3 bases, and 9 bases lay in between. CDR3 in DNA: TGTGCCAGCAGTTACTCGCAACAGTACTACGAGCAGTACTTC. Translation: CASSYSQQYYEQYF.

V and J are TRBV9 and TRBJ1-3; 7 nucleotides agree with TRBD1. Germline V gene data show CDR1 as SGDLS and CDR2 as YYNGEE. This CDR3 is built from 17 residues. V dropped 2 bases and J dropped 1; count of bases not matched to a gene: 9. DNA for the CDR3: TGTGCCAGCAGCGTTAGACAGGGAGCTGAATCTGGAAACACCATATATTTT. Protein sequence: CASSVRQGAESGNTIYF.

This sequence joins TRBV18 and TRBJ2-3, with 9 positions matching TRBD1. The germline CDR1 and CDR2 sequences are KGHSH and LQKENI. Trimming cost V 6 bases and J 0 bases; bases outside gene matches: 7. CDR3 size: 16 residues. The CDR3 DNA follows: TGTGCCAGCTCCTACAGCGGACAGGGGAGCACAGATACGCAGTATTTT. Amino acids: CASSYSGQGSTDTQYF.

This clone was seen a single time. The chain's CDR3 is CASSKLETDTQYF. The CDR3 nucleotides read TGTGCCAGCAGCAAATTAGAGACAGATACGCAGTATTTT. V and J are TRBV7-3 and TRBJ2-3; D ambiguous. CDR1 SGHTA and CDR2 FQGTGA come from the germline V gene. Trimming cost V 5 bases and J 3 bases, with 9 bases left between them. CDR3 size: 13 residues.

This chain connects TRBV5-6 to TRBJ2-5, with D uncertain. V lost 4 bases, J lost 0 bases, and 13 bases lay in between. The CDR3 has 15 residues. Germline V gene data show CDR1 as SGHDT and CDR2 as YYEEEE. CDR3 bases: TGTGCCAGCAGCCGTCCCAGGTTAGACCAAGAGACCCAGTACTTC. Translating it yields CASSRPRLDQETQYF.

This sequence joins TRBV7-2 and TRBJ2-1; D possibly corresponds to TRBD1 (6 bases). The CDR3 extends over 14 amino acids. In germline, CDR1 is SGHTA, CDR2 FQGNSA. The germline V and J ends were trimmed by 5 bases and 4 bases, with 12 bases remaining between them. CDR3 sequence (DNA): TGTGCCAGCAGCATCCGGGACACATACAATGAGCAGTTCTTC. Its protein product is CASSIRDTYNEQFF.

J is TRBJ2-3 and V is TRBV16; D perhaps matches TRBD1 (6 bases). CDR3 length equals 14 residues. Trimming removed 2 bases from V and 13 bases from J, with 19 bases in between. In germline, CDR1 is KGHSY, CDR2 FQNENV. This CDR3 reads CASSQGNYRDPKYF. The CDR3 bases are TGTGCCAGCAGCCAAGGAAACTACAGGGACCCAAAGTATTTT.

V and J are TRBV6-6 and TRBJ2-5; D is perhaps TRBD1 (5 bases). The CDR3 length is 12 residues. The germline CDR1 and CDR2 sequences are MNHNY and SVGAGI (reference sequence). V was pared by 4 bases and J by 4 bases, with 7 bases between. CDR3 loop: CASSWGGETQYF. DNA for the CDR3: TGTGCCAGCAGTTGGGGCGGAGAGACCCAGTACTTC.

The chain joins TRBV5-1 to TRBJ1-4; 7 nucleotides align to TRBD1. Unmatched junction bases numbered 6, after V lost 4 bases and J lost 0 bases. CDR1 SGHRS and CDR2 YFSETQ come from the germline V gene. CDR3 length: 16 amino acids. Written as DNA, the CDR3 is TGCGCCAGCAGCCCAACGGGACAGACAACTAATGAAAAACTGTTTTTT. The encoded protein is CASSPTGQTTNEKLFF.

This clone was counted many times. The chain recombines TRBV28 with TRBJ2-1, with 13 bases identical to TRBD2. Germline V gene sequence: CDR1 MDHEN, CDR2 SYDVKM. With 5 bases clipped from V and 8 bases from J, the junction kept 3 bases outside the gene matches. This CDR3 region has 14 residues. The CDR3 sequence is CASSTSGRAYEQFF. CDR3 sequence (DNA): TGTGCCAGCAGTACTAGCGGGAGGGCGTATGAGCAGTTCTTC.

CDR3 coding DNA: TGCGCCAGCAGCTTGGCAGGGGAATGGACTGAAGCTTTCTTT. This encodes CASSLAGEWTEAFF. The chain uses TRBV5-1 and TRBJ1-1; possible D gene TRBD1, 6 bases. CDR3 size: 14 residues. Trimming shortened V by 0 bases and J by 5 bases, and 11 bases separated the two germline ends. Per the germline V gene, CDR1 is SGHRS and CDR2 is YFSETQ. The full variable domain, its missing parts supplied by reference TRBV5-1 and TRBJ1-1, is KAGVTQTPRYLIKTRGQQVTLSCSPISGHRSVSWYQQTPGQGLQFLFEYFSETQRNKGNFPGRFSGRQFSNSRSEMNVSTLELGDSALYLCASSLAGEWTEAFFGQGTRLTVV.

This clone was seen once. This chain links TRBV7-3 with TRBJ2-1, with D possibly TRBD1 on 6 matching bases. CDR1 and CDR2 from the germline V gene are SGHTA and FQGTGA. Deletions cut 3 bases from V and 0 bases from J, with 9 bases between. This CDR3 has 15 residues. CDR3 protein: CASSLDRGSYNEQFF. The CDR3 DNA sequence: TGTGCCAGCAGCTTGGACAGAGGCTCCTACAATGAGCAGTTCTTC.

The CDR3 region has the DNA TGTGCCAGCAGCTACTTTGGCACTGAAGCTTTCTTT. Its translation: CASSYFGTEAFF. This chain links TRBV5-6 with TRBJ1-1; no clear D. This CDR3 is built from 12 residues. The V gene's germline CDR1 is SGHDT and CDR2 YYEEEE. Trimming took 3 bases from V and 4 from J, leaving 7 bases between them.

The CDR3 DNA reads as TGTGCCAGCTCACCACGTTTCCCAGACAGCGCAACTAATGAAAAACTGTTTTTT. It translates to CASSPRFPDSATNEKLFF. V and J are TRBV18 and TRBJ1-4; TRBD1 might be the D (5 bases). V lost 1 base and J 0 bases, leaving 15 bases between the germline ends. Germline V gene sequence: CDR1 KGHSH, CDR2 LQKENI. The CDR3 spans 18 residues.

The chain recombines TRBV27 with TRBJ2-7, with D perhaps TRBD2 (5 bases). Trimming took 6 bases from V and 2 from J, leaving 14 bases between them. Germline lookup yields CDR1 MNHEY and CDR2 SMNVEV (reference sequence). The CDR3 has 14 amino acids. CDR3 in amino acids: CASRSGLKTYEQYF. In nucleotides, the CDR3 is TGTGCCAGCAGATCTGGACTGAAAACCTACGAGCAGTACTTC.

The chain recombines TRBV30 with TRBJ2-6; 7 bases map to TRBD2. Germline values: CDR1 GTSNPN, CDR2 SVGIG (reference sequence). V shed 1 base, J shed 0 bases, and the junction held 0 bases outside the gene matches. The CDR3 covers 15 residues. CDR3 nucleotide sequence: TGTGCCTGGAGTGGGGGGGGCTCTGGGGCCAACGTCCTGACTTTC. Translation gives CAWSGGGSGANVLTF.

The CDR3 DNA reads as TGTGCCACCAGTCGGGACAGGGATAGCCCCCTCCACTTT. Residues: CATSRDRDSPLHF. This rearrangement joins TRBV24-1 to TRBJ1-6, with 9 bases fitting TRBD1. Germline loops: CDR1 KGHDR, CDR2 SFDVKD. This CDR3 region has 13 residues. The V and J ends lost 6 bases and 13 bases, in that order; junction bases with no gene match: 6.